This TCR beta chain was observed in a study of blood T cell repertoires in COVID-19. Assay: immunoSEQ multiplex PCR; the TCRdb copy retains only in-frame clones and omits some. The data show 240,000 or so clones, around 86% seen once. This clone was observed once. This receptor was identified in a woman in her forties or fifties who had recovered from COVID-19. Sequencing was carried out using PBMCs or T cells enriched from blood (not recorded which).

The CDR3 nucleotides read TGTGCCATCAGGGGGACAGGGGGTCCCTACAATGAGCAGTTCTTC. Residues: CAIRGTGGPYNEQFF. The V and J genes are TRBV10-3 and TRBJ2-1, with TRBD1 matching 11 bases. Trimming removed 6 bases from V and 2 bases from J; junction bases left unmatched: 3. The CDR3 length is 15 residues. Looked up from germline, CDR1 is ENHRY and CDR2 is SYGVKD.